Following are 3 T cell receptor beta chains from one sample sequenced in a study of breast tumors, draining lymph nodes, adjacent tissues. TCRdb fed the multiplex PCR reads into MiXCR, producing one record per CDR3 protein. The sample carries 200,000 or so distinct CDR3 sequences, 25% to 40% recorded once. Breast cancer patients provided tissue from their axillary draining lymph nodes. The sample comprised axillary lymph node tissue. The receptors were gathered from a female donor with breast cancer. Some clones in this sample may be carry-over from other donors' samples.

Of note for this clonotype: A read error may be the cause here, since a much bigger clone is one base away. The chain recombines TRBV5-6 with TRBJ2-1; 7 bases align to TRBD2. The CDR3 totals 12 residues. Per the germline V gene, CDR1 is SGHDT and CDR2 is YYEEEE. The CDR3 coding sequence is TGTGCCTGCAGCTACCTAGCGGCAGTTCAGTTCTTC. It is translated as CACSYLAAVQFF.

This clonotype was observed at least ten times. The chain has TRBV20-1 and TRBJ2-7; 9 bases are a match to TRBD2. The CDR3 has 14 amino acids. Germline lookup yields CDR1 DFQATT and CDR2 SNEGSKA (reference sequence). Trimming cost V 1 base and J 5 bases; bases outside gene matches: 6. The CDR3 loop reads CSARGVSGRNEQYF. The CDR3 nucleotides read TGCAGTGCTAGAGGGGTTAGCGGGAGAAACGAGCAGTACTTC.

Worth noting for this clonotype: This sequence may be a read error, since a much larger clone differs from it by one base. The chain employs TRBV6-4 and TRBJ2-7, with D maybe TRBD1 (6 bases). There are 13 residues in the CDR3. The V end lost 5 bases, the J end lost 4 bases, and 12 bases lay between the germline ends. Germline V lookup: CDR1 MRHNA, CDR2 SNTAGT. CDR3 protein: CASSLSTGYEQYF. The CDR3 nucleotides read TGTGCCAGCAGTCTCTCAACAGGGTACGAGCAGTACTTC.